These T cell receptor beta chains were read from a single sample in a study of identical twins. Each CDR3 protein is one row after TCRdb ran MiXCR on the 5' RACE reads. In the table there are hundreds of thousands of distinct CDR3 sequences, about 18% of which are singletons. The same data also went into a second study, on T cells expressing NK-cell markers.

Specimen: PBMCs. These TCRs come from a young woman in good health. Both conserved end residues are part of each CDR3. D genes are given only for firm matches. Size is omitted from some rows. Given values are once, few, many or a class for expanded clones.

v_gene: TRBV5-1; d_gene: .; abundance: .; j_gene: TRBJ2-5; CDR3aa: CASSSLQTQETQYF; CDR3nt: TGCGCCAGCAGCTCCTTACAAACCCAAGAGACCCAGTACTTC
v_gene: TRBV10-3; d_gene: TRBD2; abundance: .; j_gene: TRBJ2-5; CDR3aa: CAISAHGGQETQYF; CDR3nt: TGTGCCATCAGTGCCCACGGGGGGCAAGAGACCCAGTACTTC
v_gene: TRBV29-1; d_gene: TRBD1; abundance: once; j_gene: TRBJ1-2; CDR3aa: CSVGLQGGYTF; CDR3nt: TGCAGCGTTGGTTTACAGGGGGGCTACACCTTC
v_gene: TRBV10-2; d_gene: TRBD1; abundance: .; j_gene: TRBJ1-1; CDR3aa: CASSESRGQAFF; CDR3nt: TGCGCCAGCAGTGAGTCAAGGGGGCAAGCTTTCTTT
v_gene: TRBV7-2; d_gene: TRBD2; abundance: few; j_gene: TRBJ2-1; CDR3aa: CASSPRLADLYNEQFF; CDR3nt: TGTGCCAGCAGCCCCCGACTAGCGGACTTATACAATGAGCAGTTCTTC
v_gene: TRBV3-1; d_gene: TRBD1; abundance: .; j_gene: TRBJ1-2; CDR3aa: CASSIRTGLDGYTF; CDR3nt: TGTGCCAGCAGCATACGGACAGGGCTGGATGGCTACACCTTC
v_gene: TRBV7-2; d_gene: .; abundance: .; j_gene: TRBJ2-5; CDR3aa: CASSSSKETQYF; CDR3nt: TGTGCCAGCAGCTCGAGTAAAGAGACCCAGTACTTC
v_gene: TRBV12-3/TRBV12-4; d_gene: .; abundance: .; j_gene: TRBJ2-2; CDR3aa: CASSPRGRGELFF; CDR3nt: TGTGCCAGCAGTCCGCGGGGGCGCGGGGAGCTGTTTTTT
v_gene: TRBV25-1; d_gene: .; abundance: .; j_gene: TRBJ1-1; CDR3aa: CASRSYGGGTEAFF; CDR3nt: TGTGCCAGCAGATCTTACGGGGGCGGCACTGAAGCTTTCTTT
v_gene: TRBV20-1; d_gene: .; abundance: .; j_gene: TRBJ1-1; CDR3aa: CSARVPANTEAFF; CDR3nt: TGCAGTGCTAGAGTCCCAGCGAACACTGAAGCTTTCTTT
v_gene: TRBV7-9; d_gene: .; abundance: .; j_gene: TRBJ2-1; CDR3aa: CASSGSGVAYNEQFF; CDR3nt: TGTGCCAGCAGCGGAAGTGGTGTCGCCTACAATGAGCAGTTCTTC
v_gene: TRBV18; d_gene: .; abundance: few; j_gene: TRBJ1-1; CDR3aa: CASSRETDTEAFF; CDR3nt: TGTGCCAGCTCAAGGGAAACAGACACTGAAGCTTTCTTT
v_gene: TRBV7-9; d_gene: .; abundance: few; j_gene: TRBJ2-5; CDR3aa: CATGLQETQYF; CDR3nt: TGTGCCACTGGACTCCAAGAGACCCAGTACTTC
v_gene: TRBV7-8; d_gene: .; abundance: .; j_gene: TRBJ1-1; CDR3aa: CASSPTPGSEAFF; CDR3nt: TGTGCCAGCAGCCCGACCCCCGGGAGCGAAGCTTTCTTT
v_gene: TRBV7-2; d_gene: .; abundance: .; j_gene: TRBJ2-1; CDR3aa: CASSLIIKNEQFF; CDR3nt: TGTGCCAGCAGCTTAATTATTAAAAATGAGCAGTTCTTC
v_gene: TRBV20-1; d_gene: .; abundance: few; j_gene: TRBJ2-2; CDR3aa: CSARGDSNTGELFF; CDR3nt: TGCAGTGCTAGGGGAGACTCGAACACCGGGGAGCTGTTTTTT
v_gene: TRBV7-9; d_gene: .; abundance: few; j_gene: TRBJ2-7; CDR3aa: CASSSLDSESSYEQYF; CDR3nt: TGTGCCAGCAGCTCGCTGGACAGTGAAAGCTCCTACGAGCAGTACTTC
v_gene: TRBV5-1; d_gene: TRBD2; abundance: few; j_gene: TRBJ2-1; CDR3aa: CASSPTGTSGVNEQFF; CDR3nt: TGCGCCAGCAGCCCCACCGGGACTAGCGGGGTCAATGAGCAGTTCTTC
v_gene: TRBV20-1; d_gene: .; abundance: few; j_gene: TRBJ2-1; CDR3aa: CSASVFPSSYNEQFF; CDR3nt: TGCAGTGCTAGTGTGTTCCCGAGCTCCTACAATGAGCAGTTCTTC
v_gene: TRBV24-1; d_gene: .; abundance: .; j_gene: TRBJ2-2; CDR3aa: CATSDPGGFTGELFF; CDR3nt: TGTGCCACCAGTGACCCTGGGGGGTTTACCGGGGAGCTGTTTTTT
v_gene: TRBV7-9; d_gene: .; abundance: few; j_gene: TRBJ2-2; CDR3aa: CASSLGHNTGELFF; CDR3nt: TGTGCCAGCAGCTTGGGACATAACACCGGGGAGCTGTTTTTT
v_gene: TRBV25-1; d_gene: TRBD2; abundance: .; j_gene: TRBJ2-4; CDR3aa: CASSSRLAGLAKNIQYF; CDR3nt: TGTGCCAGCAGTAGCCGACTAGCGGGACTAGCCAAAAACATTCAGTACTTC
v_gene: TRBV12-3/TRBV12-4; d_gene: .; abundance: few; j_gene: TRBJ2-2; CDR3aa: CASRRGSPNTGELFF; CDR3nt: TGTGCCAGCAGACGAGGGTCCCCAAACACCGGGGAGCTGTTTTTT
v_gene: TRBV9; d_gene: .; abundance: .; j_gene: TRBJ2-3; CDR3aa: CASSPRRGTGEIGTDTQYF; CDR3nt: TGTGCCAGCAGCCCCCGTAGGGGTACGGGGGAGATAGGTACAGATACGCAGTATTTT
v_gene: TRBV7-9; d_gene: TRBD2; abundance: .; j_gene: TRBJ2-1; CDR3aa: CASSLGSGRLEQFF; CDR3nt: TGTGCCAGCAGCTTGGGTAGCGGGAGATTGGAGCAGTTCTTC
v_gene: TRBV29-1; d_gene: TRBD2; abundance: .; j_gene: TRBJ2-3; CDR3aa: CSTRLAADTQYF; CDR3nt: TGCAGCACCCGACTAGCGGCAGATACGCAGTATTTT
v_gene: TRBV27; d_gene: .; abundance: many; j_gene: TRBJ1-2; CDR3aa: CASRATGSRYGYTF; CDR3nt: TGTGCCAGCAGGGCTACAGGGTCCCGCTATGGCTACACCTTC
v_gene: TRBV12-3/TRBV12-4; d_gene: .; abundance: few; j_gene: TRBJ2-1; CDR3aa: CASSGTAGNEQFF; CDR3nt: TGTGCCAGCAGCGGGACGGCGGGGAATGAGCAGTTCTTC
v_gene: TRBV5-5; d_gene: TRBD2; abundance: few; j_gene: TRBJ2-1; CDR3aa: CASSLATSGRGEQFF; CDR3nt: TGTGCCAGCAGCTTGGCCACTAGCGGGAGGGGTGAGCAGTTCTTC
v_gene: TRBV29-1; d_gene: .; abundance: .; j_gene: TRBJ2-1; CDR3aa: CSVRESEQFF; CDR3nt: TGCAGCGTTAGGGAGAGTGAGCAGTTCTTC
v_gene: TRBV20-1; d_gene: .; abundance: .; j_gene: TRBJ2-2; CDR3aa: CSASQRPGELFF; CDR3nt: TGCAGTGCTAGTCAGAGGCCAGGGGAGCTGTTTTTT